Listed below are T cell receptor beta chains from one sample, sequenced in a study of blood T cell repertoires in COVID-19. Sequencing was performed with immunoSEQ multiplex PCR; in TCRdb, only in-frame clones are kept and a portion is missing. This sample has about 230,000 clones; about 84% occur once, and the top ten carry approximately 7.2%. The material sequenced was peripheral blood. The receptors here all came from a woman at least 80 years old with acute or convalescent COVID-19. Each CDR3 is given with its conserved first and last residue. D genes are given only for firm matches. Clone sizes are given selectively: once, few, many, or a class where the clone is expanded.

15	TRBV15	TRBD2	TRBJ2-1	once	CATSTGTSGGNEQFF	TGTGCCACCAGCACTGGGACTAGCGGGGGCAATGAGCAGTTCTTC
14	TRBV11-2	TRBD2	TRBJ2-7	-	CASSFERGLYEQYF	TGTGCCAGCAGCTTCGAGCGGGGGCTGTACGAGCAGTACTTC
14	TRBV19	TRBD1	TRBJ1-2	once	CASSIMGTGDGYTF	TGTGCCAGTAGTATAATGGGAACAGGGGATGGCTACACCTTC
15	TRBV19	-	TRBJ1-4	-	CASSMTREEGEKLFF	TGTGCCAGTAGTATGACCAGGGAGGAGGGTGAAAAACTGTTTTTT
15	TRBV7-2	TRBD1	TRBJ1-2	-	CASSLVGTGAWGYTF	TGTGCCAGCAGCTTAGTCGGGACAGGGGCCTGGGGCTACACCTTC
15	TRBV5-1	-	TRBJ2-3	once	CASSFRGAGTDTQYF	TGCGCCAGCAGCTTCAGGGGGGCAGGGACAGATACGCAGTATTTT
14	TRBV3-1/TRBV3-2	-	TRBJ1-1	-	CASSQGNSVMEAFF	TGTGCCAGCAGCCAAGGAAACAGTGTAATGGAAGCTTTCTTT
15	TRBV5-1	TRBD2	TRBJ2-3	-	CASSSSGGAVGTQYF	TGCGCCAGCAGCTCTAGCGGGGGGGCAGTAGGTACGCAGTATTTT
15	TRBV3-1/TRBV3-2	TRBD2	TRBJ2-3	-	CASSQDGVAGDTQYF	TGTGCCAGCAGCCAAGATGGGGTAGCGGGAGATACGCAGTATTTT
14	TRBV6-4	TRBD1	TRBJ1-6	-	CASSVTGRNSPLHF	TGTGCCAGCAGCGTGACAGGGAGAAATTCACCCCTCCACTTT
14	TRBV5-1	TRBD1	TRBJ2-7	-	CASSLSQGIYEQYF	TGCGCCAGCAGCTTGTCACAGGGGATCTACGAGCAGTACTTC
17	TRBV30	-	TRBJ1-2	-	CAWSVPNQGKSGYGYTF	TGTGCCTGGAGTGTACCCAACCAGGGGAAGTCGGGCTATGGCTACACCTTC
15	TRBV30	-	TRBJ1-5	-	CAWNRGSNGNQPQHF	TGTGCCTGGAATCGAGGGTCTAATGGCAATCAGCCCCAGCATTTT